This T cell receptor (beta chain) was retrieved from a study of radiotherapy plus CTLA-4 blockade in lung cancer. The table came from immunoSEQ multiplex PCR; TCRdb's copy has only in-frame clones and leaves some out. This table has 89,000 or so clones, approximately 85% appearing once. This receptor was obtained from a human donor with non-small cell lung cancer who had a partial response to radiotherapy plus ipilimumab. The sequenced sample was peripheral blood, obtained from a patient treated with radiotherapy plus ipilimumab.

The CDR3 sequence is CAISGRTGYEQYF. The CDR3 coding sequence is TGTGCCATCAGTGGTCGTACAGGCTACGAGCAGTACTTC. The gene calls are TRBV10-3 and TRBJ2-7, with D tentatively TRBD1 (5 bases). Germline assignment: CDR1 ENHRY and CDR2 SYGVKD. With 4 bases removed from V and 3 bases from J, the gap between germline ends came to 10 bases. The CDR3 loop spans 13 amino acids.